The 15 T cell receptor beta chains below come from one sample, sequenced in a study of shared clonotypes between healthy human individuals. The method was immunoSEQ multiplex PCR; TCRdb's version includes in-frame clones alone and lacks a portion of them. The sample includes about 580,000 clones, 98% seen only once; the top ten take 0.3%. Naive-designated CD8 cells lacked CD45RO, were positively enriched for CCR7, and omitted terminally differentiated effector memory CD45RA+ cells. The sample taken for sequencing was naive CD8+ T cells sorted from blood. All receptors come from a man aged 25 to 45 in good health.

CDR3 protein: CASSEGLTGELFF. The DNA of the CDR3 is TGCGCCAGCAGTGAAGGCCTCACCGGGGAGCTGTTTTTT. The chain couples TRBV10-1 to TRBJ2-2; D unclear. The length of the CDR3 is 13 residues. Trimming shortened V by 3 bases and J by 4 bases, and 6 bases separated the two germline ends. Looked up from germline, CDR1 is WNHNN and CDR2 is SYGVQD (reference sequence).

The CDR3 DNA reads TGTGCCAGCAGCCTAGGACTAGCGGGTACCTACGAGCAGTACTTC. It is translated as CASSLGLAGTYEQYF. V usage is TRBV9 and J usage is TRBJ2-7, with TRBD2 identical over 11 bases. The CDR3 spans 15 residues. Trimming removed 4 bases from V and 2 bases from J; junction bases left unmatched: 5. CDR1 and CDR2 from the germline V gene are SGDLS and YYNGEE.

J is TRBJ2-1 and V is TRBV7-9; TRBD2 matches 8 bases. Per germline, CDR1 SEHNR and CDR2 FQNEAQ (reference sequence). Trimming cost V 6 bases and J 0 bases; bases outside gene matches: 4. This CDR3 is built from 15 residues. CDR3 nucleotides: TGTGCCAGCAGTAGCGGGACTCACTCCTACAATGAGCAGTTCTTC. Translation: CASSSGTHSYNEQFF.

The CDR3 nucleotides read TGTGCCAGCAGCAAAGGACTAGCGGTGAGCTCCTACAATGAGCAGTTCTTC. As protein: CASSKGLAVSSYNEQFF. The chain combines TRBV28 with TRBJ2-1, with 10 bases identical to TRBD2. CDR3 length: 17 residues. Germline V gene lookup returns CDR1 MDHEN and CDR2 SYDVKM. V shed 6 bases and J 0 bases; nucleotides not matched to a gene: 8.

This rearrangement joins TRBV28 to TRBJ2-6; no clear D gene. CDR1 and CDR2 (germline): MDHEN, SYDVKM. The V end was cut by 2 bases, the J end by 0 bases, with 5 bases between. This CDR3 is built from 15 residues. The CDR3 loop is CASSLSSSGANVLTF. CDR3 in DNA: TGTGCCAGCAGTTTAAGCAGCTCTGGGGCCAACGTCCTGACTTTC.

This chain links TRBV28 with TRBJ2-7; D may be TRBD1 (6 bases). Germline V gene sequence: CDR1 MDHEN, CDR2 SYDVKM. V dropped 1 base and J dropped 4 bases, with 17 bases sitting between them. CDR3 length equals 16 residues. The DNA for the CDR3 is TGTGCCAGCAGTTTATATTTTCGGACAGATCATTACGAGCAGTACTTC. As protein: CASSLYFRTDHYEQYF. The full variable domain, rest sourced from reference TRBV28 and TRBJ2-7, is DVKVTQSSRYLVKRTGEKVFLECVQDMDHENMFWYRQDPGLGLRLIYFSYDVKMKEKGDIPEGYSVSREKKERFSLILESASTNQTSMYLCASSLYFRTDHYEQYFGPGTRLTVT.

The chain is built from TRBV7-9 and TRBJ1-3, with 9 bases that match TRBD1. Germline CDR1 SEHNR, CDR2 FQNEAQ (reference sequence). The CDR3 is made up of 17 amino acids. Trimming cost V 4 bases and J 4 bases; bases outside gene matches: 11. The DNA for the CDR3 is TGTGCCAGCAGCTCCCCCGGGACAGGGCTTTGGGGAAACACCATATATTTT. Protein sequence: CASSSPGTGLWGNTIYF.

The CDR3 sequence: CASSLDRQPSGYTF. CDR3 nucleotide sequence: TGTGCCAGCAGCTTAGATAGGCAACCCAGTGGCTACACCTTC. V usage is TRBV7-9 and J usage is TRBJ1-2; D ambiguous. Per the germline V gene, CDR1 is SEHNR and CDR2 is FQNEAQ (reference sequence). Trimming removed 1 base from V and 7 bases from J, with 13 bases in between. There are 14 residues in the CDR3.

The chain links TRBV10-1 to TRBJ2-7, with D possibly called TRBD1 or TRBD2 (6 bases each). The CDR3 totals 14 residues. Between the trimmed V and J ends, which lost 10 bases and 2 bases, there was a span of 18 bases. Germline V CDR1 and CDR2: WNHNN, SYGVQD (reference sequence). CDR3 loop: CATNPGGGAYEQYF. The CDR3 nucleotides read TGCGCCACCAACCCCGGGGGCGGAGCCTACGAGCAGTACTTC.

This chain connects TRBV19 to TRBJ2-1; no definite D call. V was clipped by 2 bases and J by 5 bases, with 7 bases between them. Germline values: CDR1 LNHDA, CDR2 SQIVND (reference sequence). This CDR3 is 13 amino acids long. The CDR3 loop is CASSIMAHNEQFF. For the CDR3, the DNA is TGTGCCAGTAGTATAATGGCCCACAATGAGCAGTTCTTC.

The chain links TRBV6-5 to TRBJ1-1; D unresolved. Per the germline V gene, CDR1 is MNHEY and CDR2 is SVGAGI. V shed 10 bases and J shed 1 base, with 10 bases lying between them. This CDR3 contains 12 residues. The CDR3 loop is CATQLGNTEAFF. CDR3 nucleotides: TGTGCCACCCAACTGGGGAACACTGAAGCTTTCTTT.

The chain couples TRBV27 to TRBJ2-7, with TRBD1 identical over 10 bases. The germline V gene has CDR1 MNHEY and CDR2 SMNVEV (reference sequence). V was clipped by 3 bases and J by 4 bases; unmatched bases: 3. There are 14 residues in the CDR3. The chain's CDR3 is CASSFGQGDYEQYF. The DNA for the CDR3 is TGTGCCAGCAGTTTTGGACAGGGGGATTACGAGCAGTACTTC.

For this clone: Within the sample, other DNA sequences also encode this same CDR3. This sequence joins TRBV7-6 and TRBJ1-1, with D unclear. The CDR3 is 13 residues long. Germline V gene data show CDR1 as SGHVS and CDR2 as FNYEAQ. V lost 4 bases and J lost 1, with 7 bases in between. Here the CDR3 DNA reads TGTGCCAGCAGCTCCCTCGGGAACACTGAAGCTTTCTTT. It translates to CASSSLGNTEAFF.

The chain is built from TRBV11-3 and TRBJ1-4; no firm D call. The length of the CDR3 is 15 residues. The germline V and J ends were trimmed by 1 base and 7 bases, with 13 bases remaining between them. CDR1 is SGHNT and CDR2 is YENEEA in the germline V gene. CDR3 loop: CASSLVTIFPEKLFF. The CDR3 DNA is TGTGCCAGCAGCTTAGTCACAATTTTCCCTGAAAAACTGTTTTTT.

The sample holds one count of this clone. The chain couples TRBV27 to TRBJ2-1; D gene uncertain. The CDR3 runs 16 residues. Germline CDR1 reads MNHEY; CDR2 reads SMNVEV (reference sequence). V shed 5 bases and J shed 2 bases, with 16 bases lying between them. CDR3 in amino acids: CASSTNRAPPYNEQFF. CDR3 DNA sequence: TGTGCCAGCAGTACGAACCGGGCCCCGCCCTACAATGAGCAGTTCTTC.